These 26 T cell receptor beta chains share one sample of origin, sequenced in a study of metastatic and nonmetastatic thyroid tumors. MiXCR re-clonotyped the PCR reads for TCRdb. This table holds tens of thousands of clones, 12% found once. Every patient underwent thyroid surgery untreated. The sample was tumor tissue. All receptors come from a female donor with papillary thyroid cancer or a benign thyroid nodule (not recorded which). Some clones in this sample may be carry-over from other donors' samples.

This clone was counted many times. The CDR3 DNA sequence: TGTGCCAGCAGCCAAGACATCGGGGGCCAAGAGACCCAGTACTTC. As protein: CASSQDIGGQETQYF. The V call is TRBV14, the J call TRBJ2-5; D is possibly TRBD2 (6 bases). The germline CDR1 and CDR2 sequences are SGHDN and FVKESK. Trimming removed 0 bases from V and 1 base from J, with 9 bases in between. The CDR3 contains 15 residues. Looking up the rest from reference TRBV14 and TRBJ2-5 gives the full variable domain: EAGVTQFPSHSVIEKGQTVTLRCDPISGHDNLYWYRRVMGKEIKFLLHFVKESKQDESGMPNNRFLAERTGGTYSTLKVQPAELEDSGVYFCASSQDIGGQETQYFGPGTRLLVL.

As concerns this clone: A much larger clone lies one base from this, so it may be a read error. This chain connects TRBV29-1 to TRBJ2-1; the match to TRBD2 covers 10 bases. Germline CDR1 reads SQVTM; CDR2 reads ANQGSEA. This CDR3 is 14 amino acids long. Germline trimming cut 3 bases from V and 6 bases from J; bases unmatched to any gene: 5. CDR3 nucleotide sequence: TGCAGCGTTGACGTACAGCGGGGGGGCAATGAGCAGTTCTTC. Protein product: CSVDVQRGGNEQFF.

The table lists this clone with many counts. The chain is built from TRBV14 and TRBJ2-5; no definite D call. CDR1 and CDR2 from the germline V gene are SGHDN and FVKESK. This CDR3 has 14 residues. V dropped 1 base and J dropped 5 bases, with 11 bases sitting between them. The CDR3 coding sequence is TGTGCCAGCAGCCAAGGTCATACTGGGGAGACCCAGTACTTC. Amino acid sequence: CASSQGHTGETQYF. Full variable domain (missing parts from reference TRBV14 and TRBJ2-5): EAGVTQFPSHSVIEKGQTVTLRCDPISGHDNLYWYRRVMGKEIKFLLHFVKESKQDESGMPNNRFLAERTGGTYSTLKVQPAELEDSGVYFCASSQGHTGETQYFGPGTRLLVL.

This clone was found a few times. A single base separates this from a much larger clone, so it may be a read error. Other nucleotide sequences from this sample produce the same CDR3. CDR3 amino acids: CASSAQGGGGETQYF. In nucleotides, the CDR3 is TGTGCCAGCAGTGCCCAGGGCGGTGGTGGCGAGACCCAGTACTTC. The chain joins TRBV6-4 to TRBJ2-5, with D possibly TRBD1 on 5 matching bases. Deletions cut 4 bases from V and 5 bases from J, with 17 bases between. In germline, CDR1 is MRHNA, CDR2 SNTAGT. This CDR3 region has 15 residues.

This clone showed up many times. The chain employs TRBV15 and TRBJ2-1; TRBD2 aligns across 7 bases. J lost 1 base, V lost 4 bases, and 7 bases had no gene match. The CDR3 is 16 amino acids. Germline-derived CDR1 and CDR2 are LNHNV and YYDKDF (reference sequence). Here the CDR3 DNA reads TGTGCCACCAGCACCCGAAGCGGGAATTCCTACAATGAGCAGTTCTTC. It yields the protein CATSTRSGNSYNEQFF. Filled out from reference TRBV15 and TRBJ2-1, the complete variable domain reads DAMVIQNPRYQVTQFGKPVTLSCSQTLNHNVMYWYQQKSSQAPKLLFHYYDKDFNNEADTPDNFQSRRPNTSFCFLDIRSPGLGDTAMYLCATSTRSGNSYNEQFFGPGTRLTVL.

This clone showed up just a few times. Since a much larger clone is just one base distant, this may be a read error. V is TRBV9 and J is TRBJ2-1; perhaps TRBD1 as D (6 bases). CDR3 length equals 15 residues. Germline CDR1 and CDR2: SGDLS and YYNGEE. The CDR3 DNA reads as TGTTCCAGCAGCGTAGCTAAAGGACAGTACAATGAGCAGTTCTTC. Amino acid sequence: CSSSVAKGQYNEQFF.

This clone was counted at least ten times. The chain links TRBV5-4 to TRBJ1-2; D uncertain. The CDR3 is made up of 12 amino acids. The V and J ends lost 0 bases and 8 bases respectively, with 8 bases between them. Germline loops: CDR1 SGHNT, CDR2 YYREEE (reference sequence). The CDR3 is CASSLDGLGYTF. CDR3 nucleotides: TGTGCCAGCAGCTTGGACGGGTTGGGCTACACCTTC. Drawing the rest from reference TRBV5-4 and TRBJ1-2, the complete variable domain is ETGVTQSPTHLIKTRGQQVTLRCSSQSGHNTVSWYQQALGQGPQFIFQYYREEENGRGNFPPRFSGLQFPNYSSELNVNALELDDSALYLCASSLDGLGYTFGSGTRLTVV.

On this clone itself: This could be a read error, since a much larger clone is one nucleotide away. Other DNA sequences in the sample encode the same CDR3. This chain links TRBV6-1 with TRBJ2-7; no firm D call. V shed 8 bases and J shed 2 bases, with 10 bases lying between them. Germline values: CDR1 MNHNS, CDR2 SASEGT. This CDR3 has 12 residues. In nucleotides, the CDR3 is TGTGCCAGCGCAGGTAGAGCCTACGAGCAGTACTTC. Its translation is CASAGRAYEQYF.

This clone was counted between two and nine times. A much larger clonotype is one base distant, so this may be a read error. The chain uses TRBV9 and TRBJ1-2; D unclear. V shed 3 bases and J shed 5 bases, with 14 bases lying between them. Germline V gene sequence: CDR1 SGDLS, CDR2 YYNGEE. The CDR3 is made up of 14 amino acids. CDR3 sequence (DNA): TGTGCCAGCAGCGGACGGTTGTTCTGTTATGGCTACACCTTC. Translated: CASSGRLFCYGYTF.

Worth noting for this clone: At the DNA level, this CDR3 is encoded by other sequences in the same sample as well. The V gene is TRBV5-1, the J gene TRBJ1-1; D may be TRBD1 (5 bases). Germline V gene lookup returns CDR1 SGHRS and CDR2 YFSETQ. V gave up 4 bases and J gave up 1 base, with 14 bases separating them. There are 15 residues in the CDR3. CDR3 bases: TGCGCCAGCAGCCTTCCCGGTGGGGCGAACACTGAAGCTTTCTTT. It encodes CASSLPGGANTEAFF.

This clone has at least ten counts. The DNA for the CDR3 is TGTGCCAGCAGTGAGGGGAGAATTAGCACAGATACGCAGTATTTT. Residues: CASSEGRISTDTQYF. The genes are TRBV2 and TRBJ2-3, with TRBD2 as a possible D gene (5 bases). The germline CDR1 and CDR2 sequences are SNHLY and FYNNEI. This CDR3 has 15 amino acids. The V end was cut by 3 bases, the J end by 0 bases, with 10 bases between.

The genes are TRBV2 and TRBJ2-1; 8 bases are shared with TRBD2. Germline trimming cut 1 base from V and 6 bases from J; bases unmatched to any gene: 8. The length of the CDR3 is 16 residues. Germline V gene data show CDR1 as SNHLY and CDR2 as FYNNEI. The CDR3 DNA sequence: TGTGCCAGCAGTGAAGGGTATAGCGGGAATGGCAATGAGCAGTTCTTC. It encodes CASSEGYSGNGNEQFF.

For this clone: This may come from a read error, since a much larger clone is one base off. The identical CDR3 is also encoded by other nucleotide sequences in the sample. The chain uses TRBV28 and TRBJ1-1; D call uncertain. Germline CDR1 is MDHEN and CDR2 is SYDVKM. The CDR3 consists of 13 residues. The V end was cut by 8 bases, the J end by 0 bases, with 10 bases between. CDR3 nucleotide sequence: TGTGCCAGCGTCAACCCGATGAACACTGAAGCTTTCTTT. Amino acid sequence: CASVNPMNTEAFF. Full variable domain (remainder filled in from reference TRBV28 and TRBJ1-1): DVKVTQSSRYLVKRTGEKVFLECVQDMDHENMFWYRQDPGLGLRLIYFSYDVKMKEKGDIPEGYSVSREKKERFSLILESASTNQTSMYLCASVNPMNTEAFFGQGTRLTVV.

Details on this clone: Given a much more abundant clone one base away, this may be a read error. The chain uses TRBV5-6 and TRBJ2-7; TRBD2 agrees at 7 bases. Germline-derived CDR1 and CDR2 are SGHDT and YYEEEE. The CDR3 is made up of 12 amino acids. For the CDR3, the DNA is TGTGCCAGCAGCGTCCGGGACTACGTGCAGTACTTC. The encoded protein is CASSVRDYVQYF.

This clone turned up a few times. With a much larger clone just one base away, this may be a read error. Distinct nucleotide sequences in the sample also encode this CDR3. The rearrangement links TRBV6-7 to TRBJ2-2, with D possibly matching TRBD1 (6 bases). TRBV6-7 is labeled an ORF, and its function is uncertain. V was clipped by 10 bases and J by 4 bases, with 19 bases between them. This CDR3 region has 15 residues. The DNA for the CDR3 is TGTGCCAACGCTCTACAGGGCCTGGGCACCGGGGAGCTGTTTTTT. It yields the protein CANALQGLGTGELFF.

In its sample, this clone was seen many times. It may be a read error: a sequence one base away is much more abundant. This chain uses TRBV6-1 with TRBJ2-7; D is unclear. The germline V and J ends were trimmed by 3 bases and 12 bases, with 15 bases remaining between them. This CDR3 has 12 residues. The germline V gene has CDR1 MNHNS and CDR2 SASEGT. CDR3 loop: CASSEPVGMAYF. The CDR3 region has the DNA TGTGCCAGCAGTGAGCCCGTTGGGATGGCGTACTTC.

This clone was recorded at least ten times. The chain links TRBV20-1 to TRBJ2-7; TRBD1 aligns across 7 bases. Trimming cost V 6 bases and J 2 bases; bases outside gene matches: 7. The CDR3 contains 13 residues. Germline V gives CDR1 DFQATT, CDR2 SNEGSKA (reference sequence). The CDR3 DNA is TGCAGTGCCAAGTGGGACAGAACCTACGAGCAGTACTTC. It yields the protein CSAKWDRTYEQYF.

Ten or more counts support this clone. The rearrangement uses TRBV27 and TRBJ2-6, with a weak D call TRBD1 (5 bases). This CDR3 is 20 amino acids long. Deletions cut 4 bases from V and 0 bases from J, with 22 bases between. CDR1 and CDR2 from the germline V gene are MNHEY and SMNVEV (reference sequence). The CDR3 nucleotides are TGTGCCAGCAGTTCGGACACCGCCTCAAAAATTGGCTCTGGGGCCAACGTCCTGACTTTC. Amino acid sequence: CASSSDTASKIGSGANVLTF.

There are many counts of this clone. The chain carries TRBV5-4 and TRBJ2-7, with D tentatively TRBD1 (5 bases). This CDR3 spans 20 amino acids. The germline V gene encodes CDR1 SGHNT and CDR2 YYREEE (reference sequence). V was trimmed by 4 bases and J by 0 bases, leaving 29 bases between them. CDR3 nucleotide sequence: TGTGCCAGCAGCGCTGGCCGCGACAGTACCATAAAACAGTACTCCTACGAGCAGTACTTC. This encodes CASSAGRDSTIKQYSYEQYF.

This clone appeared many times. The rearrangement uses TRBV6-4 and TRBJ2-2; D is perhaps TRBD1 or TRBD2 (6 bases each). V lost 6 bases and J lost 4, with 12 bases in between. The CDR3 sequence is 14 residues long. CDR1 and CDR2 (germline): MRHNA, SNTAGT. The CDR3 DNA sequence: TGTGCCAGCAGGCCTGAGGGGGGCACCGGGGAGCTGTTTTTT. Its protein product is CASRPEGGTGELFF.

With regard to this clone: A read error may explain this, as a much larger clone is one base away. This chain joins TRBV12-3 or TRBV12-4 and TRBJ1-5; D uncertain. The V end lost 6 bases, the J end lost 3 bases, and 15 bases lay between the germline ends. The CDR3 is 15 residues long. The CDR3 nucleotides read TGTGCCAGCAGCCCCCCCGGGTCTCTCAATCAGCCCCAGCATTTT. Its translation is CASSPPGSLNQPQHF.

This clone was counted between two and nine times. A much larger clone sits a single nucleotide away, making a read error possible. Other DNA sequences in the sample encode the same CDR3. CDR3 DNA sequence: TGTGCCAGCAACCTCCTTGGGGGTGGTTTAGAGACCCAGTACTTC. Translation: CASNLLGGGLETQYF. This chain joins TRBV28 and TRBJ2-5; D is tentatively TRBD1 or TRBD2 (5 bases each). The CDR3 length is 15 residues. Germline CDR1 and CDR2: MDHEN and SYDVKM. Between the trimmed V and J ends, which lost 7 bases and 4 bases, there was a span of 19 bases.

This clone was observed at least ten times. The rearrangement uses TRBV20-1 and TRBJ2-7, with D perhaps matching TRBD1 (6 bases). The germline V gene has CDR1 DFQATT and CDR2 SNEGSKA (reference sequence). CDR3 length: 11 residues. Trimming cost V 4 bases and J 4 bases, with 8 bases left between them. In DNA form, the CDR3 reads TGCAGTGCTACAGGGGTTTACGAGCAGTACTTC. Protein sequence: CSATGVYEQYF.

This clone was seen many times. The V and J genes are TRBV2 and TRBJ2-4; 7 nucleotides line up with TRBD2. Germline assignment: CDR1 SNHLY and CDR2 FYNNEI. J lost 1 base, V lost 5 bases, and 11 bases had no gene match. The CDR3 has 17 amino acids. The CDR3, as DNA: TGTGCCAGCAGTTTTACTTCACTAGCGTCGGCCAAAAACATTCAGTACTTC. It is translated as CASSFTSLASAKNIQYF.

This clone was observed many times. This rearrangement joins TRBV11-2 to TRBJ2-1; D not certain. The CDR3 extends over 12 amino acids. V shed 4 bases and J shed 5 bases, with 6 bases lying between them. Per germline, CDR1 SGHAT and CDR2 FQNNGV. The CDR3 nucleotides read TGTGCCAGCAGCTCCCAAAACAATGAGCAGTTCTTC. Amino acids: CASSSQNNEQFF.

There are a few counts of this clone. A much larger clone sits a single nucleotide away, making a read error possible. V is TRBV27 and J is TRBJ2-5; D perhaps matches TRBD2 (6 bases). The CDR3 runs to 12 residues. Trimming took 7 bases from V and 5 from J, leaving 11 bases between them. Germline assignment: CDR1 MNHEY and CDR2 SMNVEV (reference sequence). CDR3 DNA: TGTGCCAGCATCGCCGGAGGGGAGACCCAGTACTTC. It yields the protein CASIAGGETQYF.